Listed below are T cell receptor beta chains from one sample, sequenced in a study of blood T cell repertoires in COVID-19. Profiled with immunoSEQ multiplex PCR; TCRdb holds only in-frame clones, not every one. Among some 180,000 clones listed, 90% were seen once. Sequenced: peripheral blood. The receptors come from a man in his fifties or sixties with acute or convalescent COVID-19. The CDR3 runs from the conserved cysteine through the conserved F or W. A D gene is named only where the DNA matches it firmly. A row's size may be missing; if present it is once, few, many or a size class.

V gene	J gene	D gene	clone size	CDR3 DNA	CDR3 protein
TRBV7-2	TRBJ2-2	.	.	TGTGCCAGCAGCCCACAGGAGTCGAACACCGGGGAGCTGTTTTTT	CASSPQESNTGELFF
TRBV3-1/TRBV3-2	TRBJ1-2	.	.	TGTGCCAGCAGCCAAGGTCCGGGCGGGGGCTATGGCTACACCTTC	CASSQGPGGGYGYTF
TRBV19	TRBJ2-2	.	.	TGTGCCAGTAGCTACGCCTGGGAGCTGTTTTTT	CASSYAWELFF
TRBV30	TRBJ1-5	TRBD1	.	TGTGCCTGGGGGACAGGATTTGGCAATCAGCCCCAGCATTTT	CAWGTGFGNQPQHF
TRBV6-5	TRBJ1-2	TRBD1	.	TGTGCCAGCAGGGAGACAGGGAACTATGGCTACACCTTC	CASRETGNYGYTF
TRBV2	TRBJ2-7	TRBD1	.	TGTGCCAGCAGTGATAACAGGGGCTCCATCACCTACGAGCAGTACTTC	CASSDNRGSITYEQYF
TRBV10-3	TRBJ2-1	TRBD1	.	TGTGCCATCAGTGCCGAGACAGGGGTGTCTGAGCAGTTCTTC	CAISAETGVSEQFF
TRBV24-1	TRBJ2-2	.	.	TGTGCCACCACGGGGGGCGCGAACACCGGGGAGCTGTTTTTT	CATTGGANTGELFF
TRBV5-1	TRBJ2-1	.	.	TGCGCCAGCAGCTTGGGAGACAGAGCCGTTGGTGGTGAGCAGTTCTTC	CASSLGDRAVGGEQFF
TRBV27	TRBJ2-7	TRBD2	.	TGTGCCAGCAGTCCCTGGATCGCCCGAGCGGGGGAGCAGTACTTC	CASSPWIARAGEQYF
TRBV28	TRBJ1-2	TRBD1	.	TGTGCCAGCAGTTTACTCACGGCAGGGGGTCCTACGAGAGGCTACACCTTC	CASSLLTAGGPTRGYTF
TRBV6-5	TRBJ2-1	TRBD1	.	TGTGCCAGCAGCCCCGGGACAGGGAGGATGGATGAGCAGTTCTTC	CASSPGTGRMDEQFF
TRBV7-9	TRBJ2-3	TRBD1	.	TGTGCCAGCAGCGTGGGACAGCTTACAGATACGCAGTATTTT	CASSVGQLTDTQYF
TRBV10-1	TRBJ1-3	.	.	TGCGCCAGCAGTGCGCGGGGGTGCGGAAACACCATATATTTT	CASSARGCGNTIYF
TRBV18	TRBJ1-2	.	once	TGTGCCAGCTCACCAGGGACTTTACGAGACTACACCTTC	CASSPGTLRDYTF
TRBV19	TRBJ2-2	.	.	TGTGCCAGTAGTATTTCCCGCAGGGGTGGTGACACCGGGGAGCTGTTTTTT	CASSISRRGGDTGELFF
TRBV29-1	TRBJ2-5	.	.	TGCAGCGCAAAGTCGGAAGAGACCCAGTACTTC	CSAKSEETQYF
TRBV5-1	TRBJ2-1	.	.	TGCGCCAGCAGCTTGGCCCTACTATCGGACAGCATCAATGAGCAGTTCTTC	CASSLALLSDSINEQFF
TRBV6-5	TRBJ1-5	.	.	TGTGCCAGCAGTCTCTATGCCGATCAGCCCCAGCATTTT	CASSLYADQPQHF
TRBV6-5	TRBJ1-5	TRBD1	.	TGTGCCAGCAGTTACTCGACAGGGGGAAATCAGCCCCAGCATTTT	CASSYSTGGNQPQHF
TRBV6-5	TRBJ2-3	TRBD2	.	TGTGCCAGCACCGGACTAGCGCTAAGCACAGATACGCAGTATTTT	CASTGLALSTDTQYF
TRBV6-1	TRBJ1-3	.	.	TGTGCCAGCAGTGATCAGTACTCTGGAAACACCATATATTTT	CASSDQYSGNTIYF
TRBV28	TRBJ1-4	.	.	TGTGCCAGCAGTTCCATACCGCGGGACGGTAAGAATGAAAAACTGTTTTTT	CASSSIPRDGKNEKLFF
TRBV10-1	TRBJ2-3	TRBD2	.	TGCGCCAGCAATCTTAGCGGGTTTCGGACAGATACGCAGTATTTT	CASNLSGFRTDTQYF
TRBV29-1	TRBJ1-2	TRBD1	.	TGCAGCGTTGAAAGCGGTGTAGGGGGCTTAAATGGCTACACCTTC	CSVESGVGGLNGYTF
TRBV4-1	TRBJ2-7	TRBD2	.	TGCGCCAGCAGCCATCGTAAGTTAGCGGGGGATTACGAGCAGTACTTC	CASSHRKLAGDYEQYF
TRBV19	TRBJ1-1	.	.	TGTGCCAGTAGTATATTCGCCCCCTCGGTTTCTCGGGGCACTGAAGCTTTCTTT	CASSIFAPSVSRGTEAFF
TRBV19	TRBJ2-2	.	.	TGTGCCAGTCGACTTGGGGAGCTGTTTTTT	CASRLGELFF
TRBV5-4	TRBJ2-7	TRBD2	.	TGTGCCAGCAGCTTGGCGGGGGGTCGATACGAGCAGTACTTC	CASSLAGGRYEQYF
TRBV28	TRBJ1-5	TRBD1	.	TGTGCCAGCAGTTTGGACGGGACAGGGGTGAAGGGTGGCAATCAGCCCCAGCATTTT	CASSLDGTGVKGGNQPQHF
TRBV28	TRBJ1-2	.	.	TGTGCCAGCATCGAGAGAGGAGTTTTTAAGGACTATGGCTACACCTTC	CASIERGVFKDYGYTF
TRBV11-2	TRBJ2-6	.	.	TGTGCCAGCAGCTTAAGGTCAGGGGCTGGGGCCAACGTCCTGACTTTC	CASSLRSGAGANVLTF
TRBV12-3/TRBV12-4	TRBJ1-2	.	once	TGTGCCAGCAGGGAGGGAAGTAACTATGGCTACACCTTC	CASREGSNYGYTF
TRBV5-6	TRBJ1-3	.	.	TGTGCCAGCAGCTTTGGGACATCCCGAATATATTTT	CASSFGTSRIYF
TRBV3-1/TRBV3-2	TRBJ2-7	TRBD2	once	TGTGCCAGCAGCCAAGGGGGGAGGGCCTTCAACGAGCAGTACTTC	CASSQGGRAFNEQYF
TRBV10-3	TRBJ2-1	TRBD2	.	TGTGCCATCAGTGTGAGGACTAGCGGAATTAATGAGCAGTTCTTC	CAISVRTSGINEQFF
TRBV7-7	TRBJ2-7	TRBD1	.	TGTGCCAGCAGCTTAGACAGGGGGTACGAGCAGTACTTC	CASSLDRGYEQYF
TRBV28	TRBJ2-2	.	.	TGTGCCACCGACTACCCTAACACCGGGGAGCTGTTTTTT	CATDYPNTGELFF
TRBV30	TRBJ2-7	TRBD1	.	TGTGCCCACACACCGGGACAGTCCTACGAGCAGTACTTC	CAHTPGQSYEQYF
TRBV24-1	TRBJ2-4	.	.	TGTGCCACCAGTGAAGCCGGGGTCTCCAAAAACATTCAGTACTTC	CATSEAGVSKNIQYF
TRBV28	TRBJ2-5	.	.	TGTGCCAGCAGCCTCACATGGGAGACCCAGTACTTC	CASSLTWETQYF